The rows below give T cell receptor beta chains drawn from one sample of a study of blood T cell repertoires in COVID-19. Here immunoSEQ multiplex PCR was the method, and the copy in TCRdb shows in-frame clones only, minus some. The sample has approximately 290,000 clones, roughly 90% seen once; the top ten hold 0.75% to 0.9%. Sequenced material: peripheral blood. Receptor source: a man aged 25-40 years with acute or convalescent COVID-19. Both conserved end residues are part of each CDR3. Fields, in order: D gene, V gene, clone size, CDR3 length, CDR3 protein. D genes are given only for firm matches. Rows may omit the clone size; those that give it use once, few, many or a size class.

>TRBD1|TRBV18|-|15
CASSPPQGENTEAFF
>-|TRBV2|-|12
CASSRGNQPQHF
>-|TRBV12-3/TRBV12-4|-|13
CASRRQSDSPLHF
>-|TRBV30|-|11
CACWRRIEAFF
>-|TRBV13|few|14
CASSSYLNRIEAFF
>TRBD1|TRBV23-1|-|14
CASSHETGSQPQHF
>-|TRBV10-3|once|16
CAISDTSRGDPDTQYF
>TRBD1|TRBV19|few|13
CASSIDRDSPLHF
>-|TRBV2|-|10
CASSEEWAFF
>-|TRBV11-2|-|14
CASSFGSRNEKLFF
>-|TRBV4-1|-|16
CASSRVVRTSGQPQHF
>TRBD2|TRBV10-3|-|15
CAISEGRERYNEQFF
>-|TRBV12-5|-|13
CASGPSGTDTQYF
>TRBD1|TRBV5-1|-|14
CASDRDRVTDTQYF
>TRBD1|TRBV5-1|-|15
CASRYSGQGSYEQYF
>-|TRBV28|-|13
CASSPVLNTEAFF
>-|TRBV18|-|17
CASSPSKGLDSPYEQYF
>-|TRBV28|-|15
CASSPTGSSYNEQFF
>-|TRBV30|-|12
CAWSVLPRGYTF
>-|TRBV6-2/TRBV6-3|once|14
CASSYPQASYGYTF